A selection of T cell receptor beta chains follows, all from one sample in a study of cytomegalovirus exposure and HLA in healthy donors. Only in-frame clones appear in the TCRdb table, and some are missing; sequencing was by immunoSEQ multiplex PCR. The table has approximately 100,000 clones, over 9.5% seen once. The sample was PBMCs. The origin of the receptors is a man between 35 and 55 years old in good health and CMV-seropositive. CDR3s include the opening cysteine and the closing phenylalanine or tryptophan. The order of the fields is J gene, CDR3 length, D gene, clone size, V gene, CDR3 DNA, CDR3 protein. The D gene is left open where the match is weak. A row's size may be missing; if present it is once, few, many or a size class.

TRBJ2-7 13 NA NA TRBV30 TGTGCCTACAACCGAGGGGGGGCATACGAGCAGTACTTC CAYNRGGAYEQYF
TRBJ2-1 15 TRBD1 many TRBV6-4 TGTGCCAGCAGTGCCTCGACAGGGGGCTACAATGAGCAGTTCTTC CASSASTGGYNEQFF
TRBJ2-1 14 TRBD2 few TRBV29-1 TGCAGCGCTACGGGACTAGCGGACCACAATGAGCAGTTCTTC CSATGLADHNEQFF
TRBJ2-2 15 NA NA TRBV7-8 TGTGCCAGCAGCGTCACAGGGATGGCCACCGGGGAGCTGTTTTTT CASSVTGMATGELFF
TRBJ2-3 14 TRBD1 NA TRBV6-5 TGTGCCAGCAGTTTCGGACAGGCTGGAGATACGCAGTATTTT CASSFGQAGDTQYF
TRBJ1-5 14 NA few TRBV7-9 TGTGCCAGCAGCCCGGGGGGCGCAGGGCAGCCCCAGCATTTT CASSPGGAGQPQHF
TRBJ2-7 16 NA few TRBV7-9 TGTGCCAGCAGCTTAGCCATGGAGGGGAATCCCTACGAGCAGTACTTC CASSLAMEGNPYEQYF
TRBJ2-3 17 TRBD2 few TRBV13 TGTGCCAGCAGCCCCCGGACTAGCGGGAGAGGGGGAGATACGCAGTATTTT CASSPRTSGRGGDTQYF
TRBJ2-7 12 NA NA TRBV6-1 TGTGCCAGCGGACAAACCTCCTACGAGCAGTACTTC CASGQTSYEQYF
TRBJ2-1 19 NA many TRBV21-1 TGTGCCAGCAGCGCCCGACTAGCGGGAGGCCTCAAGGCTTACAATGAGCAGTTCTTC CASSARLAGGLKAYNEQFF
TRBJ2-3 15 TRBD2 few TRBV11-2 TGTGCCAGCAGTGTAGCGGGAATTCACACAGATACGCAGTATTTT CASSVAGIHTDTQYF